The 15 T cell receptor beta chains in this list originate from one sample, sequenced in a study of blood T cell repertoires in COVID-19. Assay: immunoSEQ multiplex PCR; the TCRdb copy retains only in-frame clones and omits some. This repertoire shows about 310,000 clones, 89% found once; its top ten account for about 9.5%. Sequenced: PBMCs or T cells enriched from blood (not recorded which). Source of these receptors: a woman in her thirties or forties who had recovered from COVID-19.

The chain uses TRBV7-9 and TRBJ2-2; no firm D call. The CDR3 spans 10 residues. Trimming removed 5 bases from V and 11 bases from J, with 6 bases in between. CDR1 and CDR2 (germline): SEHNR, FQNEAQ (reference sequence). The CDR3 loop is CASSLRELFF. The DNA of the CDR3 is TGTGCCAGCAGCCTCAGAGAGCTGTTTTTT.

The chain has TRBV19 and TRBJ2-7, with D possibly TRBD1 on 6 matching bases. CDR1 and CDR2 from the germline V gene are LNHDA and SQIVND (reference sequence). Trimming shortened V by 4 bases and J by 0 bases, and 13 bases separated the two germline ends. This CDR3 region has 15 residues. CDR3 sequence (DNA): TGTGCCAGTAGTAAGGGAGTGGGACACTCCTACGAGCAGTACTTC. Translated: CASSKGVGHSYEQYF.

The chain carries TRBV19 and TRBJ1-2; D is undetermined. This CDR3 contains 13 residues. V was cut by 6 bases and J by 4 bases, with 12 bases left in between. Germline CDR1 LNHDA, CDR2 SQIVND (reference sequence). In nucleotides, the CDR3 is TGTGCCAGTAGCCCCGCGGGAGTCTATGGCTACACCTTC. The encoded protein is CASSPAGVYGYTF.

The chain joins TRBV10-3 to TRBJ1-1; D is undetermined. This CDR3 has 15 amino acids. Germline V gene data show CDR1 as ENHRY and CDR2 as SYGVKD. Trimming took off 3 bases at V and 1 base at J, with 12 bases between the two ends. This chain's CDR3 is CAISDFADSNTEAFF. CDR3 DNA sequence: TGTGCCATCAGTGATTTCGCAGATTCGAACACTGAAGCTTTCTTT.

The J gene is TRBJ2-5, the V gene TRBV5-6, with 9 bases lining up with TRBD1. This CDR3 region has 15 residues. The V gene end was trimmed by 5 bases and the J gene end by 4 bases; junction bases not matched to a gene: 9. CDR1 and CDR2 (germline): SGHDT, YYEEEE. DNA of the CDR3: TGTGCCAGCAGGACGACAGGGGGTAGCGGAGAGACCCAGTACTTC. Translating it yields CASRTTGGSGETQYF.

The chain carries TRBV11-3 and TRBJ2-1; TRBD2 aligns across 8 bases. The CDR3 covers 19 residues. The germline V gene encodes CDR1 SGHNT and CDR2 YENEEA. The V and J ends lost 7 bases and 0 bases, in that order; junction bases with no gene match: 17. CDR3 sequence reads: CASTPREGLYPSSYNEQFF. The DNA for the CDR3 is TGTGCCAGCACCCCCCGGGAGGGCCTTTACCCGAGCTCCTACAATGAGCAGTTCTTC.

The V gene is TRBV7-3, the J gene TRBJ1-1; 9 nucleotides align to TRBD1. There are 14 residues in the CDR3. V trimming: 5 bases; J trimming: 11 bases; junction bases outside the gene matches: 12. From germline, CDR1 is SGHTA and CDR2 FQGTGA. The CDR3 DNA follows: TGTGCCAGCAGCGCACAGGGGGCAGGAGAATCGGCTTTCTTT. Amino acids: CASSAQGAGESAFF.

The chain has TRBV19 and TRBJ2-5, with D tentatively TRBD1 (7 bases). Per the germline V gene, CDR1 is LNHDA and CDR2 is SQIVND (reference sequence). The length of the CDR3 is 15 residues. V lost 6 bases to trimming and J lost 1 base, with 15 bases between them. CDR3 bases: TGTGCCAGTAGGAGGACAGGAGGGGTCCAAGAGACCCAGTACTTC. It is translated as CASRRTGGVQETQYF.

V usage is TRBV7-2 and J usage is TRBJ2-3; 10 positions match TRBD2. The CDR3 sequence is 14 residues long. Germline V gene sequence: CDR1 SGHTA, CDR2 FQGNSA. V dropped 4 bases and J dropped 6; count of bases not matched to a gene: 4. CDR3 nucleotides: TGTGCCAGCAGCTCTCTAGCGGGAGTGGATACGCAGTATTTT. Its translation is CASSSLAGVDTQYF.

V usage is TRBV19 and J usage is TRBJ1-1, with TRBD1 as a possible D gene (5 bases). The CDR3 totals 13 residues. Germline V lookup: CDR1 LNHDA, CDR2 SQIVND (reference sequence). The germline V and J ends were trimmed by 4 bases and 6 bases, with 12 bases remaining between them. The CDR3, as DNA: TGTGCCAGTAGTAGGTCCGACAGTTCTGAAGCTTTCTTT. It yields the protein CASSRSDSSEAFF.

The chain joins TRBV7-9 to TRBJ1-5, with D tentatively TRBD1 (6 bases). V dropped 5 bases and J dropped 4 bases, with 15 bases sitting between them. The CDR3 has 15 residues. The germline CDR1 and CDR2 sequences are SEHNR and FQNEAQ (reference sequence). The CDR3 nucleotides are TGTGCCAGCAGCCCAATCGACAGGATGAATCAGCCCCAGCATTTT. It encodes CASSPIDRMNQPQHF.

This clone occurred once. The chain uses TRBV2 and TRBJ1-1; no firm D call. CDR3 length equals 14 residues. Trimming shortened V by 4 bases and J by 0 bases, and 9 bases separated the two germline ends. Germline V gene lookup returns CDR1 SNHLY and CDR2 FYNNEI. CDR3 in DNA: TGTGCCAGCAGTGTCGCCGCAGTGAACACTGAAGCTTTCTTT. It specifies CASSVAAVNTEAFF.

This clone occurred a few times. V usage is TRBV12-3 or TRBV12-4 and J usage is TRBJ1-1; D ambiguous. V was cut by 3 bases and J by 2 bases, with 7 bases left in between. The CDR3 runs 13 residues. The DNA for the CDR3 is TGTGCCAGCAGTTTTCAGACTAACACTGAAGCTTTCTTT. Translating gives CASSFQTNTEAFF.

The rearrangement uses TRBV27 and TRBJ1-1; 7 positions match TRBD1. The CDR3 is 15 residues long. CDR1 and CDR2 (germline): MNHEY, SMNVEV (reference sequence). J gave up 1 base and V 1 base, and 3 bases lay outside the gene matches. The CDR3 DNA follows: TGTGCCAGCAGTTTATTTCCAGGGGGGAACACTGAAGCTTTCTTT. Its protein product is CASSLFPGGNTEAFF.

V gene TRBV7-9 combines with J gene TRBJ2-3, with a tentative D call TRBD2 (5 bases). V dropped 1 base and J dropped 4 bases, with 6 bases sitting between them. The CDR3 is 13 amino acids. Germline CDR1 is SEHNR and CDR2 is FQNEAQ (reference sequence). The CDR3 sequence: CASSLVGADTQYF. CDR3 DNA sequence: TGTGCCAGCAGCTTAGTGGGAGCAGATACGCAGTATTTT.